This TCR beta chain was profiled in a study of cytomegalovirus exposure and HLA in healthy donors. General study findings and limits: A later analysis showed TCR association rates differing by HLA locus, peaking at DRB1 and lowest at HLA-C. Most TCR sequences showed up rarely, but some public TCRs showed up in many donors. When a later analysis was performed, an Asian-associated ancestry cluster reportedly had fewer N-insertions than the roughly 700-donor mean. Certain indistinguishable V segments, among them TRBV6-2 and TRBV6-3, were excluded.

Concerning this clone itself: Antigen unknown.

It was with 60 Vbeta and 13 Jbeta primers that the PCR ran. Clones were sequenced by immunoSEQ multiplex PCR, and TCRdb holds only the in-frame ones, with some missing. The ten top clones account for around 6%, within a sample of about 200,000 clones. The CDR3 extends over 16 amino acids. V shed 0 bases, J shed 3 bases, and the junction held 6 bases outside the gene matches. CDR1 is MNHEY, CDR2 SVGAGI, per germline. The sample taken for sequencing was PBMCs. The rearrangement joins TRBV6-5 to TRBJ2-7; 9 bases are shared with TRBD2. The receptor's source is a man aged 25 to 40 in good health and CMV-seronegative. CDR3 in amino acids: CASSYSLGRGGYEQYF. In DNA form, the CDR3 reads TGTGCCAGCAGTTACTCATTAGGGCGGGGGGGCTACGAGCAGTACTTC.